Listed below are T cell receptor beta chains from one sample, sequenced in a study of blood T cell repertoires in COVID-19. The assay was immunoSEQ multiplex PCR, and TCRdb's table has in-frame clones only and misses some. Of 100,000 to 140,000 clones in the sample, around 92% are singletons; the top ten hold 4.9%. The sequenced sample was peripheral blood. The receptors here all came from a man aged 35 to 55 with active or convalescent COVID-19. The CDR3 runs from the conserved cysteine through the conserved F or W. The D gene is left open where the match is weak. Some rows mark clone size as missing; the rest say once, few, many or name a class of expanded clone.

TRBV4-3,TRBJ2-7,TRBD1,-,CASSQDLGTAYEQYF,TGCGCCAGCAGCCAAGATTTGGGGACAGCCTACGAGCAGTACTTC
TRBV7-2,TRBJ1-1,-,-,CASSPEGTVNTEAFF,TGTGCCAGCAGCCCGGAGGGCACAGTGAACACTGAAGCTTTCTTT
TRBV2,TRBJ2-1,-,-,CASSVEGQWTNEQFF,TGTGCCAGCAGTGTAGAAGGACAGTGGACAAATGAGCAGTTCTTC
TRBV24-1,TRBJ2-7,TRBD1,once,CATSDTPGQGSYEQYF,TGTGCCACCAGTGATACACCGGGACAGGGATCCTACGAGCAGTACTTC
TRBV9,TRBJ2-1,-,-,CASSVRWGLEAEQFF,TGTGCCAGCAGCGTAAGATGGGGCCTAGAGGCTGAGCAGTTCTTC
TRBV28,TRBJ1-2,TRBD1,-,CASSLLTGGMRGYTF,TGTGCCAGCAGTCTCCTGACAGGGGGTATGAGGGGCTACACCTTC
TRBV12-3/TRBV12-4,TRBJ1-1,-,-,CASSLLEGTEAFF,TGTGCCAGCAGTTTACTAGAGGGCACTGAAGCTTTCTTT
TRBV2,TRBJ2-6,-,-,CASITQYGSVGLTF,TGTGCCAGCATAACCCAATACGGGTCTGTGGGTCTGACTTTC
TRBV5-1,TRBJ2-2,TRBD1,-,CASSVTGDTGELFF,TGCGCCAGCTCGGTGACAGGGGACACCGGGGAGCTGTTTTTT
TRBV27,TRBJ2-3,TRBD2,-,CASSLVAGATDTQYF,TGTGCCAGCAGTTTAGTAGCGGGAGCGACAGATACGCAGTATTTT
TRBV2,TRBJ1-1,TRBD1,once,CASSQRQGAPEAFF,TGTGCCAGCAGTCAGAGACAGGGGGCCCCTGAAGCTTTCTTT
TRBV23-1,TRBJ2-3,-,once,CASSLMDSPTDTQYF,TGCGCCAGCAGTTTAATGGACAGCCCCACAGATACGCAGTATTTT
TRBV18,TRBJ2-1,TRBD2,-,CASSPVPGLFSNEQFF,TGTGCCAGCTCACCTGTCCCGGGACTATTCAGCAATGAGCAGTTCTTC
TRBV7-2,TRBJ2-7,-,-,CASSPQGHEQYF,TGTGCCAGCTCCCCCCAGGGCCACGAGCAGTACTTC
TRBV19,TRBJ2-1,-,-,CASSMGRGPYNEQFF,TGTGCCAGTAGCATGGGGCGGGGTCCCTACAATGAGCAGTTCTTC
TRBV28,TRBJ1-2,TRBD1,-,CASSLIRTGGINYGYTF,TGTGCCAGCAGTTTAATCAGGACAGGGGGGATTAACTATGGCTACACCTTC